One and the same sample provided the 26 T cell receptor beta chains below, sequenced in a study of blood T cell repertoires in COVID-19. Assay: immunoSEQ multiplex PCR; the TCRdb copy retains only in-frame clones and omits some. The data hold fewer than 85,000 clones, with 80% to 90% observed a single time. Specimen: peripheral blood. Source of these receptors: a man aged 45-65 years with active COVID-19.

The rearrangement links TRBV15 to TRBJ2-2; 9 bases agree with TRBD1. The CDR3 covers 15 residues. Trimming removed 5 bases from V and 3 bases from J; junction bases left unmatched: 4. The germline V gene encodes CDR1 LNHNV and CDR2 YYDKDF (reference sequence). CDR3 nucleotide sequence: TGTGCCACCAGCTTTCGGGACAGGGACACCGGGGAGCTGTTTTTT. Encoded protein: CATSFRDRDTGELFF. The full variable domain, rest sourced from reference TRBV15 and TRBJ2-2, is DAMVIQNPRYQVTQFGKPVTLSCSQTLNHNVMYWYQQKSSQAPKLLFHYYDKDFNNEADTPDNFQSRRPNTSFCFLDIRSPGLGDTAMYLCATSFRDRDTGELFFGEGSRLTVL.

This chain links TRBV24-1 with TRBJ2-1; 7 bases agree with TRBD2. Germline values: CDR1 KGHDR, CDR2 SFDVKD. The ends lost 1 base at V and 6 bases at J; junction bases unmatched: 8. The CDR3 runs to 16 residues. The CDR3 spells CATSDFTAGGINEQFF. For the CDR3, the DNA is TGTGCCACCAGTGATTTCACGGCCGGGGGGATCAATGAGCAGTTCTTC.

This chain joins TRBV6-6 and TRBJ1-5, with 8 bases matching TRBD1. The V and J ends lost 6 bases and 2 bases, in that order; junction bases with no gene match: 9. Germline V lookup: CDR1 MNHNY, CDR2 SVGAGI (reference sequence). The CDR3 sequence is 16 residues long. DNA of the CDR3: TGTGCCAGCAGAAGACAGGGGAATGAAGGCAATCAGCCCCAGCATTTT. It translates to CASRRQGNEGNQPQHF.

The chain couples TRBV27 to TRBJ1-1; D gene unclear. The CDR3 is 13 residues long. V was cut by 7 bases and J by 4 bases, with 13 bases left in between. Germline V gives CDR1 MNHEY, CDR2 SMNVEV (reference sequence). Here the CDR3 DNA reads TGTGCCAGCAAAGCAGGCCTCCTCACTGAAGCTTTCTTT. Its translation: CASKAGLLTEAFF.

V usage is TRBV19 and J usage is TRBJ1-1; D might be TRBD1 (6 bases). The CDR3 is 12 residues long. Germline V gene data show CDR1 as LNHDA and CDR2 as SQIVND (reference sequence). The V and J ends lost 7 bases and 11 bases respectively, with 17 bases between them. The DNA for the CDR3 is TGTGCCAGTAATCCCCCGGGGGGCCGGGCTTTCTTT. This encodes CASNPPGGRAFF.

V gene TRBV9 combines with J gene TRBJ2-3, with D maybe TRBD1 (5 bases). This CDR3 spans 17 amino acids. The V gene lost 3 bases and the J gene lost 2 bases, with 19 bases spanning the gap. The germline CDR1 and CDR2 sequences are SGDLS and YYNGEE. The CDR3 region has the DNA TGTGCCAGCAGCGAGTGGGGCGACTCCCTCTACACAGATACGCAGTATTTT. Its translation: CASSEWGDSLYTDTQYF.

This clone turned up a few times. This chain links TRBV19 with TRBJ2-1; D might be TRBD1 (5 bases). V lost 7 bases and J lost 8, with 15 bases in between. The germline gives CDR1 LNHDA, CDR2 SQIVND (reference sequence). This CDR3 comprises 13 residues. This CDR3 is CASTSTQGYEQFF. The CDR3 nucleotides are TGTGCCAGTACATCGACCCAGGGCTATGAGCAGTTCTTC.

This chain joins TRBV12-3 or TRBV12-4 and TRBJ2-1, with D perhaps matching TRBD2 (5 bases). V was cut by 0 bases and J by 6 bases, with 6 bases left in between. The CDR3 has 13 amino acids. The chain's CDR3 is CASSLAGVNEQFF. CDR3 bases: TGTGCCAGCAGTTTAGCGGGAGTCAATGAGCAGTTCTTC.

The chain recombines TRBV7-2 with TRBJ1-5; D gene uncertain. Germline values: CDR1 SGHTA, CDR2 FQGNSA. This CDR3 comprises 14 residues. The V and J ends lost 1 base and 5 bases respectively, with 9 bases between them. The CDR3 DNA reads TGTGCCAGCAGCTTAGATCAGTTATATCAGCCCCAGCATTTT. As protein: CASSLDQLYQPQHF.

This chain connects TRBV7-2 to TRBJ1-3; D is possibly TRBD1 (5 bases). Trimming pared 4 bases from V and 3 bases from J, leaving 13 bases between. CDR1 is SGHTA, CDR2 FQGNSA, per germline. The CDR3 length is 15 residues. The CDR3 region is CASSSVQGSGNTIYF. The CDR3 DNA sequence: TGTGCCAGCAGCTCTGTCCAGGGAAGTGGAAACACCATATATTTT.

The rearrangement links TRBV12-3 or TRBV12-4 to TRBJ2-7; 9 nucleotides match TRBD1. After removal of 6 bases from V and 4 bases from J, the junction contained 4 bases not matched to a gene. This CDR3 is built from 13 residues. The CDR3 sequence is CASSGQGRYEQYF. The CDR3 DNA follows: TGTGCCAGCAGCGGACAGGGGAGGTACGAGCAGTACTTC.

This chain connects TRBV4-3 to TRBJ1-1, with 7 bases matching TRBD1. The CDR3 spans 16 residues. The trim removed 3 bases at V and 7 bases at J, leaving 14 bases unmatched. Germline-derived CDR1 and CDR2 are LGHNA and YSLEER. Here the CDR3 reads CASSQADRLGDDEAFF. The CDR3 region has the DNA TGCGCCAGCAGCCAGGCGGACAGGCTAGGGGACGATGAAGCTTTCTTT.

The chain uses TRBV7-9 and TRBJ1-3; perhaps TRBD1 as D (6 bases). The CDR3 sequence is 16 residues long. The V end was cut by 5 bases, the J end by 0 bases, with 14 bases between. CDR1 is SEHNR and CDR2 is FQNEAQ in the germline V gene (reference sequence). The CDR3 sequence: CASSHRTVRSGNTIYF. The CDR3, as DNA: TGTGCCAGCAGCCACCGGACAGTACGCTCTGGAAACACCATATATTTT. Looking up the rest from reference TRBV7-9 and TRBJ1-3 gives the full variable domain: DTGVSQNPRHKITKRGQNVTFRCDPISEHNRLYWYRQTLGQGPEFLTYFQNEAQLEKSRLLSDRFSAERPKGSFSTLEIQRTEQGDSAMYLCASSHRTVRSGNTIYFGEGSWLTVV.

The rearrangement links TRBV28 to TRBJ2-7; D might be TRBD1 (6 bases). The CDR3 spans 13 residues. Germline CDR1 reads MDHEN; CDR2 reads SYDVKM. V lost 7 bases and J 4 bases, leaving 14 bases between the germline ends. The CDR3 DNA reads TGTGCCAGCACAGGGGCCTCTGGGTACGAGCAGTACTTC. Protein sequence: CASTGASGYEQYF.

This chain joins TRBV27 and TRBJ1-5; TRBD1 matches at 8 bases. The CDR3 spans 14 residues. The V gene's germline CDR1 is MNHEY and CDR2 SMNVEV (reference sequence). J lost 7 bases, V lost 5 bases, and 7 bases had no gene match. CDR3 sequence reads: CASSRGQGQQPQHF. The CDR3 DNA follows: TGTGCCAGCAGTCGAGGACAGGGACAACAGCCCCAGCATTTT.

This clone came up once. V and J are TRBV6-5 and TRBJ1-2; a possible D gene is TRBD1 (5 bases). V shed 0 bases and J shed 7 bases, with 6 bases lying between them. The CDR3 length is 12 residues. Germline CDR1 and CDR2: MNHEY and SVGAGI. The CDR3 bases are TGTGCCAGCAGTTACTCGGGGGGTGGCTACACCTTC. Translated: CASSYSGGGYTF.

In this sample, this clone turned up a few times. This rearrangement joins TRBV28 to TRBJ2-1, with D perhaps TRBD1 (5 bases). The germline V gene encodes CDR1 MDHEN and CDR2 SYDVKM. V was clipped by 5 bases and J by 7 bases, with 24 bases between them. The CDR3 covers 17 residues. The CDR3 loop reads CASSQHPRQYFDNEQFF. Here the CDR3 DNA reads TGTGCCAGCAGTCAACATCCGAGACAGTACTTCGATAATGAGCAGTTCTTC.

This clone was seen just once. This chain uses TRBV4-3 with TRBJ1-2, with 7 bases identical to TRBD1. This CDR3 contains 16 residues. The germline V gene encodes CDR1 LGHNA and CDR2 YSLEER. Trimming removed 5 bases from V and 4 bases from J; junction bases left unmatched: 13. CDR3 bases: TGCGCCAGCAGCGAATCCATTACCGGGACAGTCTATGGCTACACCTTC. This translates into CASSESITGTVYGYTF.

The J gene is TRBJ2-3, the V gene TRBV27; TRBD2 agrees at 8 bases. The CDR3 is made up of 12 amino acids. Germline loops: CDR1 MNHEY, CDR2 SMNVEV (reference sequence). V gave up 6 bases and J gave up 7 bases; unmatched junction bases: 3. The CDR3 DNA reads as TGTGCCAGCAGCGTAGCGGGAAATACGCAGTATTTT. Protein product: CASSVAGNTQYF.

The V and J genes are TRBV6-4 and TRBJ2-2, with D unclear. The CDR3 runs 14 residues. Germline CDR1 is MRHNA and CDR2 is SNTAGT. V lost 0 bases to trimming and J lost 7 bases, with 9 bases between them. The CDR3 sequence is CASSDSWLVGELFF. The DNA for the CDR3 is TGTGCCAGCAGTGACTCCTGGTTAGTCGGGGAGCTGTTTTTT.

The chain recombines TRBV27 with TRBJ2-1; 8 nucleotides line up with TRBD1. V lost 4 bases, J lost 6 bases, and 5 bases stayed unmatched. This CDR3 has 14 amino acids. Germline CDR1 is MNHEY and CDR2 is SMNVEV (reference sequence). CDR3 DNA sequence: TGTGCCAGCAGTTGGGGACAGGACCTCAATGAGCAGTTCTTC. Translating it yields CASSWGQDLNEQFF.

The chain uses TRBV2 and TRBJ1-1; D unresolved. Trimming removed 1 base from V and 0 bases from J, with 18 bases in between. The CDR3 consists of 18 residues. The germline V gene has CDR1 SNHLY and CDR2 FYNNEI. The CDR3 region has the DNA TGTGCCAGCAGTGAAGAAGACCCACGGGTGGCCATGAACACTGAAGCTTTCTTT. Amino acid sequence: CASSEEDPRVAMNTEAFF. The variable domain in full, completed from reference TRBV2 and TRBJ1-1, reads EPEVTQTPSHQVTQMGQEVILRCVPISNHLYFYWYRQILGQKVEFLVSFYNNEISEKSEIFDDQFSVERPDGSNFTLKIRSTKLEDSAMYFCASSEEDPRVAMNTEAFFGQGTRLTVV.

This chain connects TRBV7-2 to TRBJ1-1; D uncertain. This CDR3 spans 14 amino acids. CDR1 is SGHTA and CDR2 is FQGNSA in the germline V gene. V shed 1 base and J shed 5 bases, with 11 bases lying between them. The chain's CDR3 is CASSLDGSGTEAFF. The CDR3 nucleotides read TGTGCCAGCAGCTTAGATGGATCGGGGACTGAAGCTTTCTTT.

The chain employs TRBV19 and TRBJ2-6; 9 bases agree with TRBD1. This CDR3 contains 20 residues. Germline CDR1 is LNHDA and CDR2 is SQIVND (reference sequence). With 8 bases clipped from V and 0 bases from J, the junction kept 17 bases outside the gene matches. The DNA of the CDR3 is TGTGCCAGTCTTACGCACTCTCGGGACAGGGATGTCTCTGGGGCCAACGTCCTGACTTTC. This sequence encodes CASLTHSRDRDVSGANVLTF. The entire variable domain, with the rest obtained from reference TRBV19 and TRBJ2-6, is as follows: DGGITQSPKYLFRKEGQNVTLSCEQNLNHDAMYWYRQDPGQGLRLIYYSQIVNDFQKGDIAEGYSVSREKKESFPLTVTSAQKNPTAFYLCASLTHSRDRDVSGANVLTFGAGSRLTVL.

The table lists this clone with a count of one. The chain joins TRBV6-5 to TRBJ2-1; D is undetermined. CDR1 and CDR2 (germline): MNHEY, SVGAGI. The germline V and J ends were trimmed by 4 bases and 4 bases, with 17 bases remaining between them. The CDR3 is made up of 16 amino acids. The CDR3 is CASSFTPLGRYNEQFF. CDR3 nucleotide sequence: TGTGCCAGCAGTTTTACCCCCTTGGGCCGTTACAATGAGCAGTTCTTC.

The CDR3, as DNA: TGCGCCAGCAGCCAAGTCCCTGGAGCCAGAGACGAGCAGTACTTC. Its protein product is CASSQVPGARDEQYF. The V gene is TRBV4-1, the J gene TRBJ2-7; D is unresolved. Trimming pared 1 base from V and 5 bases from J, leaving 15 bases between. CDR1 MGHRA and CDR2 YSYEKL come from the germline V gene. This CDR3 contains 15 residues.